This T cell receptor beta chain was retrieved from a study of T cell repertoires in cytomegalovirus infection. TCRdb recomputed calls from the reads with MiXCR, one row per CDR3 protein. Altogether approximately 340,000 distinct CDR3 sequences are present, almost 30% being singletons, with the ten largest covering 15% to 20%. This CDR3 comprises 13 residues. V lost 5 bases, J lost 8 bases, and 13 bases lay in between. Germline V gene data show CDR1 as MNHEY and CDR2 as SVGEGT. Only a few counts were recorded for this clonotype. Its target is not known. The TCR sequence derives from a human donor in good health (CMV status not recorded). Some clones in this sample may be carry-over from other donors' samples. The chain employs TRBV6-2 or TRBV6-3 and TRBJ1-5; D is possibly TRBD1 (5 bases). The input for sequencing was cultured PBMCs, taken from culture after CMV antigen stimulation. CDR3 bases: TGTGCCAGCAGTATCAGGGTTGAGGAGCCCCAGCATTTT. This gives the protein CASSIRVEEPQHF.